This T cell receptor beta chain stems from a study of blood T cell repertoires in COVID-19. The overall study: Researchers got acute and convalescent COVID-19 samples from the United States, Italy and Spain.

Clones were read by immunoSEQ multiplex PCR, and TCRdb kept only the in-frame ones, dropping some. The data contain about 110,000 clones, roughly 91% of them seen just once; the ten biggest clones take up approximately 3.4%. The germline CDR1 and CDR2 sequences are SGHAT and FQNNGV. This CDR3 comprises 16 residues. The V end lost 6 bases, the J end lost 5 bases, and 17 bases lay between the germline ends. In this sample, this clone turned up a few times. The sample was peripheral blood. The chain recombines TRBV11-2 with TRBJ1-6, with a tentative D call TRBD1 (5 bases). The TCR comes from a woman between 45 and 60 years old with acute or convalescent COVID-19. CDR3 sequence reads: CASSSLGGWNNSPLHF. Here the CDR3 DNA reads TGTGCCAGCAGTTCCCTTGGGGGGTGGAATAATTCACCCCTCCACTTT.